One sample yielded the 21 T cell receptor beta chains listed below, sequenced in a study of a mutant IDH1 vaccine in newly diagnosed glioma. Time point described: baseline, week 1 (first vaccination visit). Treatment: pre-vaccination baseline after standard-of-care therapy. Here immunoSEQ multiplex PCR was the method, and the copy in TCRdb shows in-frame clones only, minus some. The data contain around 60,000 clones, around 90% of them seen just once; the ten biggest clones take up 2.6%. The sequenced sample was PBMCs, obtained from a glioma patient treated with radiotherapy, temozolomide or both. The receptors were sampled from a man in his fifties with glioma.

The chain combines TRBV9 with TRBJ2-7; TRBD2 agrees at 10 bases. This CDR3 has 16 amino acids. Germline V lookup: CDR1 SGDLS, CDR2 YYNGEE. With 3 bases clipped from V and 7 bases from J, the junction kept 13 bases outside the gene matches. As DNA, the CDR3 is TGTGCCAGCAGCGCCCTGGGACTAGCGAATTACGGGGAGCAGTACTTC. It codes for CASSALGLANYGEQYF.

V gene TRBV27 combines with J gene TRBJ1-5, with a possible D match to TRBD1 (5 bases). V lost 5 bases, J lost 5 bases, and 19 bases lay in between. CDR1 and CDR2 from the germline V gene are MNHEY and SMNVEV (reference sequence). The CDR3 has 16 amino acids. The CDR3 sequence: CASSPTGTRVDQPQHF. The DNA of the CDR3 is TGTGCCAGCAGTCCAACGGGGACCCGGGTTGATCAGCCCCAGCATTTT.

V is TRBV5-1 and J is TRBJ1-4; the D gene is possibly TRBD1 (6 bases). There are 17 residues in the CDR3. Germline values: CDR1 SGHRS, CDR2 YFSETQ. V was shortened by 4 bases and J by 4 bases, with 20 bases between the two germline ends. CDR3 amino acids: CASSPGGFSDDNEKLFF. For the CDR3, the DNA is TGCGCCAGCAGCCCCGGGGGCTTCAGTGACGATAATGAAAAACTGTTTTTT.

V usage is TRBV4-2 and J usage is TRBJ2-3, with TRBD2 identical over 8 bases. J lost 4 bases, V lost 3 bases, and 12 bases had no gene match. The CDR3 totals 17 residues. CDR1 is LGHNA and CDR2 is YNFKEQ in the germline V gene. The CDR3 loop is CASSQAVGREVADTQYF. DNA for the CDR3: TGTGCCAGCAGCCAGGCCGTGGGGCGGGAGGTAGCAGATACGCAGTATTTT.

V gene TRBV30 combines with J gene TRBJ2-4; 7 positions agree with TRBD2. The CDR3 sequence is 16 residues long. CDR1 is GTSNPN and CDR2 is SVGIG in the germline V gene (reference sequence). V shed 0 bases and J 6 bases; nucleotides not matched to a gene: 11. As DNA, the CDR3 is TGTGCCTGGAGTGTAGGTGGCGGGGGATCGGGAAACATTCAGTACTTC. Translating it yields CAWSVGGGGSGNIQYF.

J is TRBJ1-2 and V is TRBV6-1, with D perhaps matching TRBD1 (6 bases). Germline lookup yields CDR1 MNHNS and CDR2 SASEGT. This CDR3 has 13 amino acids. V lost 2 bases to trimming and J lost 6 bases, with 10 bases between them. The CDR3 loop is CASSETGRDGYTF. In DNA, the CDR3 is TGTGCCAGCAGTGAAACAGGGAGGGATGGCTACACCTTC.

CDR3 protein: CASSYRTGELFF. CDR3 in DNA: TGTGCCAGCAGTTACCGGACCGGGGAGCTGTTTTTT. This chain joins TRBV6-5 and TRBJ2-2, with D unresolved. The V gene's germline CDR1 is MNHEY and CDR2 SVGAGI. The CDR3 totals 12 residues. Trimming removed 2 bases at V and 5 bases at J, with 3 bases between.

In this sample, this clone turned up once. The chain couples TRBV20-1 to TRBJ1-4; D gene uncertain. Germline values: CDR1 DFQATT, CDR2 SNEGSKA (reference sequence). V was clipped by 6 bases and J by 13 bases, with 6 bases between them. CDR3 length: 8 amino acids. The CDR3 coding sequence is TGCAGTGCCCCCGGACTGTTTTTT. Translation: CSAPGLFF.

The chain has TRBV5-6 and TRBJ2-5, with D perhaps TRBD1 or TRBD2 (7 bases each). CDR1 and CDR2 from the germline V gene are SGHDT and YYEEEE. Trimming stripped 0 bases from V and 2 bases from J, with 14 bases between. The CDR3 contains 16 residues. The CDR3 coding sequence is TGTGCCAGCAGCTTGGCCAGGGGGGGGGTACAAGAGACCCAGTACTTC. Translation: CASSLARGGVQETQYF.

V usage is TRBV7-4 and J usage is TRBJ1-5, with D possibly being TRBD1 (5 bases). V lost 5 bases and J 7 bases, leaving 15 bases between the germline ends. CDR3 size: 14 residues. Germline CDR1 reads SGHVT; CDR2 reads SQSDAQ. CDR3 nucleotides: TGTGCCAGCAGCATAGGGGTTCCCGACCAGCCCCAGCATTTT. Residues: CASSIGVPDQPQHF.

The V call is TRBV10-3, the J call TRBJ2-7; D gene unclear. V dropped 6 bases and J dropped 0 bases, with 12 bases sitting between them. Germline lookup yields CDR1 ENHRY and CDR2 SYGVKD. This CDR3 spans 14 amino acids. This CDR3 is CAIRGSVASYEQYF. CDR3 nucleotide sequence: TGTGCCATCAGGGGGTCAGTAGCCTCCTACGAGCAGTACTTC.

This clone was detected only once. This chain connects TRBV7-9 to TRBJ1-5; D might be TRBD1 (6 bases). The germline gives CDR1 SEHNR, CDR2 FQNEAQ (reference sequence). Trimming took off 4 bases at V and 4 bases at J, with 20 bases between the two ends. The CDR3 is 17 amino acids. The CDR3, as DNA: TGTGCCAGCAGCTACAGCCTGGGGGGGGGCGGTAATCAGCCCCAGCATTTT. Protein product: CASSYSLGGGGNQPQHF.

This clone has only one observation. The gene calls are TRBV5-6 and TRBJ1-1, with 7 bases aligning to TRBD1. V lost 6 bases, J lost 5 bases, and 7 bases stayed unmatched. This CDR3 is built from 13 residues. CDR1 and CDR2 (germline): SGHDT, YYEEEE. The CDR3 sequence: CASINQGGTEAFF. The CDR3 coding sequence is TGTGCCAGCATCAACCAGGGGGGGACTGAAGCTTTCTTT.

The chain uses TRBV4-1 and TRBJ2-1, with D unclear. Germline assignment: CDR1 MGHRA and CDR2 YSYEKL. With 4 bases removed from V and 0 bases from J, the gap between germline ends came to 10 bases. The CDR3 loop spans 15 amino acids. Here the CDR3 DNA reads TGCGCCAGCAGCCCCCCTACCGGCTCCTACAATGAGCAGTTCTTC. Translation gives CASSPPTGSYNEQFF.

The chain links TRBV7-9 to TRBJ1-2; unclear D gene. The V end lost 6 bases, the J end lost 7 bases, and 15 bases lay between the germline ends. CDR1 SEHNR and CDR2 FQNEAQ come from the germline V gene (reference sequence). The CDR3 sequence is 13 residues long. The DNA for the CDR3 is TGTGCCAGCAGTCCCCTCGGAACGGGTGGCTACACCTTC. Its translation is CASSPLGTGGYTF.

In regard to this clone: Other DNA sequences in this sample translate to the same CDR3. V usage is TRBV7-9 and J usage is TRBJ1-4, with a possible D match to TRBD1 (5 bases). Germline V gene data show CDR1 as SEHNR and CDR2 as FQNEAQ (reference sequence). Trimming stripped 3 bases from V and 7 bases from J, with 12 bases between. CDR3 length equals 14 residues. In DNA, the CDR3 is TGTGCCAGCAGCTTGACGGGGGTGGGTGAAAAACTGTTTTTT. Translation gives CASSLTGVGEKLFF.

V is TRBV11-3 and J is TRBJ2-2; unclear D gene. The ends were cut back, 5 bases at V and 5 bases at J, with 9 bases in the middle. There are 13 residues in the CDR3. Germline loops: CDR1 SGHNT, CDR2 YENEEA. The CDR3 here is CASSPPGTGELFF. CDR3 nucleotides: TGTGCCAGCAGCCCGCCCGGTACCGGGGAGCTGTTTTTT. Filled out from reference TRBV11-3 and TRBJ2-2, the complete variable domain reads EAGVVQSPRYKIIEKKQPVAFWCNPISGHNTLYWYLQNLGQGPELLIRYENEEAVDDSQLPKDRFSAERLKGVDSTLKIQPAELGDSAVYLCASSPPGTGELFFGEGSRLTVL.

J is TRBJ1-4 and V is TRBV4-1; D is unclear. Trimming took off 0 bases at V and 3 bases at J, with 14 bases between the two ends. This CDR3 comprises 17 residues. Germline loops: CDR1 MGHRA, CDR2 YSYEKL. In DNA form, the CDR3 reads TGCGCCAGCAGCCAAGAACCTCGCGGCGGGGCTAATGAAAAACTGTTTTTT. This translates into CASSQEPRGGANEKLFF.

Details on this clone: In the same sample, other DNA sequences code for this CDR3. This rearrangement joins TRBV28 to TRBJ1-2; D gene unclear. Germline CDR1 and CDR2: MDHEN and SYDVKM. CDR3 length: 12 amino acids. V lost 3 bases and J lost 0, with 2 bases in between. CDR3 sequence: CASSFPNYGYTF. In DNA form, the CDR3 reads TGTGCCAGCAGTTTCCCTAACTATGGCTACACCTTC.

The J gene is TRBJ2-7, the V gene TRBV4-1, with 12 bases that match TRBD2. Looked up from germline, CDR1 is MGHRA and CDR2 is YSYEKL. The V segment lost 3 bases and the J segment 1 base; nucleotides outside the gene matches: 4. CDR3 size: 16 residues. CDR3 amino acids: CASSQPTSGRSYEQYF. For the CDR3, the DNA is TGCGCCAGCAGCCAGCCCACTAGCGGGAGGTCCTACGAGCAGTACTTC.

The CDR3 nucleotides are TGCGCCAGCAGCCAAGGAGGGGCAAGGGGCATAGGCTACACCTTC. It translates to CASSQGGARGIGYTF. This chain joins TRBV4-1 and TRBJ1-2; maybe TRBD1 (5 bases). The CDR3 spans 15 residues. Germline V gives CDR1 MGHRA, CDR2 YSYEKL. Between the trimmed V and J ends, which lost 1 base and 8 bases, there was a span of 17 bases.